This entry describes one TCR beta chain. Germline V gene sequence: CDR1 LNHNV, CDR2 YYDKDF (reference sequence). CDR3 size: 18 residues. V dropped 5 bases and J dropped 0 bases, with 22 bases sitting between them. The data stem from a study of blood T cell repertoires in COVID-19. Here immunoSEQ multiplex PCR was the method, and the copy in TCRdb shows in-frame clones only, minus some. The sample holds 90,000 to 100,000 clones; approximately 81% are singletons and the top ten take approximately 4.5%. The chain joins TRBV15 to TRBJ1-2, with D possibly being TRBD1 (6 bases). This sequence was found in a man aged 55 to 70 with acute or convalescent COVID-19. The specimen was peripheral blood. This CDR3 reads CATSGVDGTTRANYGYTF. The DNA for the CDR3 is TGTGCCACCAGCGGGGTTGACGGGACAACAAGAGCTAACTATGGCTACACCTTC.